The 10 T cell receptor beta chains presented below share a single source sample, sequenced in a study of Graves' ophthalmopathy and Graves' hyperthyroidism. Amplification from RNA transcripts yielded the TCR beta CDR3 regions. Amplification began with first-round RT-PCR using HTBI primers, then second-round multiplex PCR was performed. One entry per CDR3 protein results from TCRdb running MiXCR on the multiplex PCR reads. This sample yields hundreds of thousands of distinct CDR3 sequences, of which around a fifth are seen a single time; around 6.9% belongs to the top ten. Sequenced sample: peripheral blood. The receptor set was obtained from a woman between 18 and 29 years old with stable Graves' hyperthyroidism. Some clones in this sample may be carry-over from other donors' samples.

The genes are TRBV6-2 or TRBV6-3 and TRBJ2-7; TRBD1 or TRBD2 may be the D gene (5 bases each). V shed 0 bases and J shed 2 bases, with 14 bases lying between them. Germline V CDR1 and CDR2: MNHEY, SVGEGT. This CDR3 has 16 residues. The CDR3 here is CASSYSRDRETYEQYF. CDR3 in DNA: TGTGCCAGCAGTTACTCTAGGGACCGAGAGACCTACGAGCAGTACTTC.

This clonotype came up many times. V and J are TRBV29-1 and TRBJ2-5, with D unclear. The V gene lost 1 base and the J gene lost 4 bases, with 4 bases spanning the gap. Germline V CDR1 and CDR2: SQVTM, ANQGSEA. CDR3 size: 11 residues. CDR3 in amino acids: CSVEGGETQYF. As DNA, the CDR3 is TGCAGCGTTGAAGGGGGAGAGACCCAGTACTTC. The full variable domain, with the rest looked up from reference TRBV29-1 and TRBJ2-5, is SAVISQKPSRDICQRGTSLTIQCQVDSQVTMMFWYRQQPGQSLTLIATANQGSEATYESGFVIDKFPISRPNLTFSTLTVSNMSPEDSSIYLCSVEGGETQYFGPGTRLLVL.

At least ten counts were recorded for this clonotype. The CDR3 DNA follows: TGTGCCAGCAGCTCGGGGGGGCCCCAAGAGACCCAGTACTTC. Its protein is CASSSGGPQETQYF. J is TRBJ2-5 and V is TRBV7-2; 8 bases map to TRBD2. J gave up 1 base and V 4 bases, and 2 bases lay outside the gene matches. The germline V gene encodes CDR1 SGHTA and CDR2 FQGNSA. The CDR3 has 14 amino acids.

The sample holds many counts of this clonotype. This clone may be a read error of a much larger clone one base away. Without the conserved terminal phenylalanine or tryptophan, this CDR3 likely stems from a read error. CDR3 DNA: TGTGCCAGCAGGGTAGCGGTCTCCTACGAGCAGTACCTC. This translates into CASRVAVSYEQYL. This chain uses TRBV7-2 with TRBJ2-7; D perhaps matches TRBD2 (6 bases). This CDR3 comprises 13 residues. Germline CDR1 reads SGHTA; CDR2 reads FQGNSA. V dropped 6 bases and J dropped 0 bases, with 9 bases sitting between them.

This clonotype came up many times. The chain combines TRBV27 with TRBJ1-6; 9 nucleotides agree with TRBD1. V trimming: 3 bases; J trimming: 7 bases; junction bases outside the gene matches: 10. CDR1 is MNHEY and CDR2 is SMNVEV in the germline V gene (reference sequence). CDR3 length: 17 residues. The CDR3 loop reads CASSFLVPQGANSPLHF. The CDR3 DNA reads TGTGCCAGCAGTTTCCTCGTACCACAGGGGGCGAATTCACCCCTCCACTTT.

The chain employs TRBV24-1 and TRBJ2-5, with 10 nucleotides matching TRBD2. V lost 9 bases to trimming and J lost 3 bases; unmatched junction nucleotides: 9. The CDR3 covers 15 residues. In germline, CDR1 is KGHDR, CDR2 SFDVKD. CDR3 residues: CATESRLAGEETQYF. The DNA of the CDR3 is TGTGCCACCGAATCCCGTCTAGCGGGAGAAGAGACCCAGTACTTC.

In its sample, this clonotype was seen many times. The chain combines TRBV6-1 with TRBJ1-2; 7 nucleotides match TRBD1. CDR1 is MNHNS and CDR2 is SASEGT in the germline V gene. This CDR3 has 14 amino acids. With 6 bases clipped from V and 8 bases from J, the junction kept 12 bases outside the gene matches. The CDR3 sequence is CASRRTGTARGYTF. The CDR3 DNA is TGTGCCAGCAGGCGGACCGGGACAGCTAGGGGCTACACCTTC.

In nucleotides, the CDR3 is TGTGCCAGCACAGTAGGGGACACCCGGGCTTTCTTT. Residues: CASTVGDTRAFF. The chain carries TRBV28 and TRBJ1-1, with D possibly matching TRBD1 (6 bases). Germline lookup yields CDR1 MDHEN and CDR2 SYDVKM. This CDR3 is 12 amino acids long. V shed 7 bases and J shed 11 bases, with 17 bases lying between them. Full variable domain (outside the CDR3, taken from reference TRBV28 and TRBJ1-1): DVKVTQSSRYLVKRTGEKVFLECVQDMDHENMFWYRQDPGLGLRLIYFSYDVKMKEKGDIPEGYSVSREKKERFSLILESASTNQTSMYLCASTVGDTRAFFGQGTRLTVV.

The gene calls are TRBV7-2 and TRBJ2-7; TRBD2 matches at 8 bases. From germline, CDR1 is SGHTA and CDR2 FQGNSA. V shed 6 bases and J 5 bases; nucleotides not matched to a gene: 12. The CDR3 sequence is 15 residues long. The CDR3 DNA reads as TGTGCCAGCAGATTGAGCGGGGGTGGGGTAGACGAGCAGTACTTC. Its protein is CASRLSGGGVDEQYF. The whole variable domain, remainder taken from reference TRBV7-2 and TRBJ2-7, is GAGVSQSPSNKVTEKGKDVELRCDPISGHTALYWYRQSLGQGLEFLIYFQGNSAPDKSGLPSDRFSAERTGGSVSTLTIQRTQQEDSAVYLCASRLSGGGVDEQYFGPGTRLTVT.

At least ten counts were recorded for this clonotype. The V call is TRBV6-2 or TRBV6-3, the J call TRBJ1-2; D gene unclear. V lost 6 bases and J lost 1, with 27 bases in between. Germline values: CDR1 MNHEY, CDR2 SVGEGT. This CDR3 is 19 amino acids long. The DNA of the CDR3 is TGTGCCAGCAGCTCCAGCCCCCTGTCGGTATCAGGCTTTAACTATGGCTACACCTTC. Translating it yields CASSSSPLSVSGFNYGYTF.